This entry is about one T cell receptor beta chain. Exposed enrollees encountered a COVID-19 case at some point within 2 weeks before study entry. This entry belongs to a study of blood T cell repertoires in COVID-19. Original methodology: By means of reference gene primer amplification, nucleated cell counts were estimated. Measured with immunoSEQ multiplex PCR; TCRdb has only the in-frame clones, and not every one. For V, J and clone size, that table is used; D and trimming come from the DNA. In the table there are 400,000 to 500,000 clones, roughly 88% of which are singletons. The CDR3 consists of 16 residues. The germline CDR1 and CDR2 sequences are SGHRS and YFSETQ. V lost 5 bases and J 2 bases, leaving 20 bases between the germline ends.

V is TRBV5-1 and J is TRBJ2-7; D might be TRBD2 (5 bases). The sample consisted of PBMCs or T cells enriched from blood (not recorded which). This sequence was found in a woman in her late teens or twenties who had been exposed to COVID-19. The CDR3 DNA is TGCGCCAGCAGTAGAGGGAGCGGAAGCGGCACCTACGAGCAGTACTTC. Translated: CASSRGSGSGTYEQYF. The full variable domain, rest sourced from reference TRBV5-1 and TRBJ2-7, is KAGVTQTPRYLIKTRGQQVTLSCSPISGHRSVSWYQQTPGQGLQFLFEYFSETQRNKGNFPGRFSGRQFSNSRSEMNVSTLELGDSALYLCASSRGSGSGTYEQYFGPGTRLTVT.